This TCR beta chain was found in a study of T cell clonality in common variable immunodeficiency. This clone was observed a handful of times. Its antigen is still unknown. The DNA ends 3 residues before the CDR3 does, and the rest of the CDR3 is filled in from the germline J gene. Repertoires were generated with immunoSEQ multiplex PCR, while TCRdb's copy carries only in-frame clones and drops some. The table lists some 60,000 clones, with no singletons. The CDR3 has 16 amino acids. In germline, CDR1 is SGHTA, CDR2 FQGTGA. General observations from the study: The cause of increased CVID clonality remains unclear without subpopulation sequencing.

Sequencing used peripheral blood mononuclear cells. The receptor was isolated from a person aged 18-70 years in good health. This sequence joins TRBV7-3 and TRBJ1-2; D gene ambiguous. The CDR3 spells CASSLSASGSTDTYTF. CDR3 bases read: TGTGCCAGCAGCTTAAGTGCTAGCGGGAGCACAGATACC.